What follows describes a single T cell receptor beta chain. Its cognate antigen is unknown. J was trimmed by 7 bases and V by 5 bases; bases with no gene match: 12. The CDR3 is 15 amino acids. The V gene's germline CDR1 is SGHAT and CDR2 FQNNGV. This sample stems from a study of a mutant IDH1 vaccine in newly diagnosed glioma. On the study more broadly: The treated population exhibited a male proportion of roughly 60%, a female proportion of approximately 38%, and a mean age of about 40 years.

Study conclusions and caveats: Among all patients, vaccine-induced immune responses occurred in around 93%.

Time point: week 5, during vaccination. Each vaccine dose was 300 ug of mutant IDH1 20-mer peptide, with topical imiquimod. New WHO grade 3 or 4 astrocytomas that were IDH1-mutant and ATRX-lost occurred in the donors. Measured with immunoSEQ multiplex PCR; TCRdb has only the in-frame clones, and not every one. The table records roughly 50,000 clones, around 81% of them present only once. The chain couples TRBV11-2 to TRBJ2-5, with 8 bases that match TRBD1. This receptor was taken from a man aged 30 to 45 with glioma. The sample here was PBMCs, taken from a glioma patient whose treatment included an IDH1 peptide vaccine. CDR3 region: CASSPSGQGRGTQYF. The DNA for the CDR3 is TGTGCCAGCAGCCCATCCGGACAGGGACGAGGGACCCAGTACTTC. Full variable domain (missing parts from reference TRBV11-2 and TRBJ2-5): EAGVAQSPRYKIIEKRQSVAFWCNPISGHATLYWYQQILGQGPKLLIQFQNNGVVDDSQLPKDRFSAERLKGVDSTLKIQPAKLEDSAVYLCASSPSGQGRGTQYFGPGTRLLVL.